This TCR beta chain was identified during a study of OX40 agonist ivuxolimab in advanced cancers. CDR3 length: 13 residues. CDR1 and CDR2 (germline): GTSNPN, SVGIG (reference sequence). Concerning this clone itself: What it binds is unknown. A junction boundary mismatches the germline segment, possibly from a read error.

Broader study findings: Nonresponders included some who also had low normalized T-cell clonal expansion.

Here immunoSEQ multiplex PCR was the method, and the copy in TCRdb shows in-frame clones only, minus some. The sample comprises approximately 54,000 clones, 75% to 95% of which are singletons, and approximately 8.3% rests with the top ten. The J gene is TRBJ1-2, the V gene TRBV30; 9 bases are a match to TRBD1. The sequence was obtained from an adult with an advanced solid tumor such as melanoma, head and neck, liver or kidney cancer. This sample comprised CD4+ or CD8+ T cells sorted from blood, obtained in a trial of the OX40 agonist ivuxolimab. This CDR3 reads CAWTGDSNYGYTF. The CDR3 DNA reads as TGTGCGTGGACAGGGGATTCTAACTATGGCTACACCTTC.